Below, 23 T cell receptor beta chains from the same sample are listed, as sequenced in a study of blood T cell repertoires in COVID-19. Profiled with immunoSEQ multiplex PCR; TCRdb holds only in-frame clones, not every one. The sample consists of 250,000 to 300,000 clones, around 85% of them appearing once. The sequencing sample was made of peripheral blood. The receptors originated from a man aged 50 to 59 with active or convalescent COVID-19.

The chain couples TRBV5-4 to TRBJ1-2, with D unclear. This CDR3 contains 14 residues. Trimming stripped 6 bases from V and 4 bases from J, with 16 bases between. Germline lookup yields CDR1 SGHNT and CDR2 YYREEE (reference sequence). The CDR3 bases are TGTGCCAGCACCCCGGGTCTCGACGGCTATGGCTACACCTTC. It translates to CASTPGLDGYGYTF. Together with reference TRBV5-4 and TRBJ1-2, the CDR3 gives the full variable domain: ETGVTQSPTHLIKTRGQQVTLRCSSQSGHNTVSWYQQALGQGPQFIFQYYREEENGRGNFPPRFSGLQFPNYSSELNVNALELDDSALYLCASTPGLDGYGYTFGSGTRLTVV.

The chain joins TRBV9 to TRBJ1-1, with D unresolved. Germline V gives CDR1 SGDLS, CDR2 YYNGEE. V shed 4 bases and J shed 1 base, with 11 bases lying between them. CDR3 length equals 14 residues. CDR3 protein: CASSPTAPNTEAFF. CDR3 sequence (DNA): TGTGCCAGCAGCCCCACAGCTCCGAACACTGAAGCTTTCTTT.

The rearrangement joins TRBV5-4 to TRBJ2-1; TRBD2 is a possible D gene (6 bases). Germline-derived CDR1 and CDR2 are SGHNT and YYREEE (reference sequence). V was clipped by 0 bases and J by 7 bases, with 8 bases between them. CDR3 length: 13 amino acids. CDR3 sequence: CASSLGGRNEQFF. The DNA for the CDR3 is TGTGCCAGCAGCTTGGGTGGGAGGAATGAGCAGTTCTTC. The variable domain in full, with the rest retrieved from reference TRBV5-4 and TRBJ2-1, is ETGVTQSPTHLIKTRGQQVTLRCSSQSGHNTVSWYQQALGQGPQFIFQYYREEENGRGNFPPRFSGLQFPNYSSELNVNALELDDSALYLCASSLGGRNEQFFGPGTRLTVL.

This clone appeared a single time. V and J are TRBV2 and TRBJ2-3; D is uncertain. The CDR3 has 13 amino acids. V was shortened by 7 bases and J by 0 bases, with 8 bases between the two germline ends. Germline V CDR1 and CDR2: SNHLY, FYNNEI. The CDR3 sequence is CASTLLSTDTQYF. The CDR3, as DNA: TGTGCCAGCACTTTACTTAGCACAGATACGCAGTATTTT.

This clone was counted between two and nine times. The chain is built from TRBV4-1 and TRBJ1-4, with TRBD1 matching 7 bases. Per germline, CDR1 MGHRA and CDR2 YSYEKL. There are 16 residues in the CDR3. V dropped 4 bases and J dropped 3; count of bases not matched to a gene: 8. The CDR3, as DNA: TGCGCCAGCAGCCCTGCCCCGACAGGGTCTAATGAAAAACTGTTTTTT. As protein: CASSPAPTGSNEKLFF.

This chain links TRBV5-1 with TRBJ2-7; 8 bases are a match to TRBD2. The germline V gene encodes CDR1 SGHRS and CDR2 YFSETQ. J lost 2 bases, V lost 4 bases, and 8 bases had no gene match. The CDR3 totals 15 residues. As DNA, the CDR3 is TGCGCCAGCAGCCCCGCGCCGGGGGGGGCCTACGAGCAGTACTTC. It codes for CASSPAPGGAYEQYF.

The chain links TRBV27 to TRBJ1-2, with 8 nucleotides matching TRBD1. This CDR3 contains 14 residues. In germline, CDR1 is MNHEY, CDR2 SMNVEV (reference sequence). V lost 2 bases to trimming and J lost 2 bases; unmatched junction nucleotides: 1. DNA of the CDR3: TGTGCCAGCAGTTTACGGACAGGGAACTATGGCTACACCTTC. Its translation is CASSLRTGNYGYTF.

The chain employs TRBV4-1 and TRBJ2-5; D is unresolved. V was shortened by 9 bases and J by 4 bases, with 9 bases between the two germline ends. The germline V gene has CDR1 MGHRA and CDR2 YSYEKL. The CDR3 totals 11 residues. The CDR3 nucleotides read TGCGCCAGTCGCTCAGGAGAGACCCAGTACTTC. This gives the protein CASRSGETQYF.

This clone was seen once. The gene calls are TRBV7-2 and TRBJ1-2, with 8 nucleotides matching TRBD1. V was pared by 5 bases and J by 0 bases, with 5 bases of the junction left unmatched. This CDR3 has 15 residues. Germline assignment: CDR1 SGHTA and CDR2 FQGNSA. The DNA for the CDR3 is TGTGCCAGCAGCCAAGGACAGGGAGCTAACTATGGCTACACCTTC. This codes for CASSQGQGANYGYTF.

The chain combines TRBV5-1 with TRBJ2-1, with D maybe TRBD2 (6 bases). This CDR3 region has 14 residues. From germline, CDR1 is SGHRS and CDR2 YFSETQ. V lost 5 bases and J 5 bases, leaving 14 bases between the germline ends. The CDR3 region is CASRKAGTDNEQFF. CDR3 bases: TGCGCCAGCAGGAAGGCGGGAACGGACAATGAGCAGTTCTTC.

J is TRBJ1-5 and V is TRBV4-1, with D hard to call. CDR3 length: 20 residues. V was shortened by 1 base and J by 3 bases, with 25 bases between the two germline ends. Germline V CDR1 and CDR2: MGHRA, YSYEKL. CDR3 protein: CASSQAGFGRWNLSNQPQHF. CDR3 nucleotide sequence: TGCGCCAGCAGCCAAGCGGGGTTTGGGAGGTGGAATTTATCCAATCAGCCCCAGCATTTT.

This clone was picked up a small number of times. CDR3 in DNA: TGTGCAGAGGGAACGGCTGGAAACACCATATATTTT. Amino acid sequence: CAEGTAGNTIYF. J is TRBJ1-3 and V is TRBV12-2. TRBV12-2 is a documented pseudogene. The CDR3 extends over 12 amino acids.

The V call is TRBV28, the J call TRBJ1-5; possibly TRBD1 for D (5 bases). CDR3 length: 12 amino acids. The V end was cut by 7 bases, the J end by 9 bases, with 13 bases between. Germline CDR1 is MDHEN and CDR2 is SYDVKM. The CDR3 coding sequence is TGTGCCAGCAACTACGGGGGGGGGCCCCAGCATTTT. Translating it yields CASNYGGGPQHF.

CDR3 coding DNA: TGTGCCAGCAGCTCGCGCGGTTCAGACATTCAGTACTTC. Its protein is CASSSRGSDIQYF. J is TRBJ2-4 and V is TRBV5-4; D is undetermined. V was shortened by 3 bases and J by 8 bases, with 12 bases between the two germline ends. The CDR3 extends over 13 amino acids. CDR1 is SGHNT, CDR2 YYREEE, per germline (reference sequence).

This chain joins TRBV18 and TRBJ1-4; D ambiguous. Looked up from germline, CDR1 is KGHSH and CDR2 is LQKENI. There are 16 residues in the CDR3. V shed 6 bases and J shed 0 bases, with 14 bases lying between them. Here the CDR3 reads CASSPGGSATNEKLFF. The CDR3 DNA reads TGTGCCAGCTCCCCCGGAGGCAGTGCAACTAATGAAAAACTGTTTTTT.

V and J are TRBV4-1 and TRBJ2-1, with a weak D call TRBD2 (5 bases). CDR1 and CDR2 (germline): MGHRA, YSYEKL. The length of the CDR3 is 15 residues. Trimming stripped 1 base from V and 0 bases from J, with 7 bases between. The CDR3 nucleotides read TGCGCCAGCAGCCAAGGGACTTTCTCCTACAATGAGCAGTTCTTC. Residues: CASSQGTFSYNEQFF.

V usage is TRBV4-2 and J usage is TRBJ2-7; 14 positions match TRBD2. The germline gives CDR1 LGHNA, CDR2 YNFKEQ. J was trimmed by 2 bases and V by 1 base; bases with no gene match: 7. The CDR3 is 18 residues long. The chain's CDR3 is CASSQGSTSGRAAYEQYF. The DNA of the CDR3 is TGTGCCAGCAGCCAAGGGTCGACTAGCGGGAGGGCCGCCTACGAGCAGTACTTC.

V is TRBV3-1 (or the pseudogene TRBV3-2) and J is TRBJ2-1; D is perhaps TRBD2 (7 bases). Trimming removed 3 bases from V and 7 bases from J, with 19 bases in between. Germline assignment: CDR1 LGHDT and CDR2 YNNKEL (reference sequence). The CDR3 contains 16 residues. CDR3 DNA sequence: TGTGCCAGCAGCCACACAGGGTTGGGGGGGGTAAATGAGCAGTTCTTC. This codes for CASSHTGLGGVNEQFF.

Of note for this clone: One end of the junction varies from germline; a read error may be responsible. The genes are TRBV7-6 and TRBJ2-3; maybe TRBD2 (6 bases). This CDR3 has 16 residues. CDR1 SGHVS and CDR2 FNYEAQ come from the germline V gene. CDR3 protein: CASSLEASVGTDTQYF. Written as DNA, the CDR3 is TGTGCCAGCAGCTTAGAGGCTAGCGTGGGCACGGATACGCAGTATTTT. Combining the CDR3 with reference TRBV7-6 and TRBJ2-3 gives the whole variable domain GAGVSQSPRYKVTKRGQDVALRCDPISGHVSLYWYRQALGQGPEFLTYFNYEAQQDKSGLPNDRFSAERPEGSISTLTIQRTEQRDSAMYRCASSLEASVGTDTQYFGPGTRLTVL.

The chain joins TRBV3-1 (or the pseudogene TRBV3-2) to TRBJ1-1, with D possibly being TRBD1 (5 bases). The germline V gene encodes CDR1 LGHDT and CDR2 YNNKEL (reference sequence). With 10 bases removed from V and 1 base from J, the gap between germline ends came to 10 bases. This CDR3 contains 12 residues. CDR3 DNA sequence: TGTGCCACCATGACAGCGAACACTGAAGCTTTCTTT. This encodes CATMTANTEAFF.

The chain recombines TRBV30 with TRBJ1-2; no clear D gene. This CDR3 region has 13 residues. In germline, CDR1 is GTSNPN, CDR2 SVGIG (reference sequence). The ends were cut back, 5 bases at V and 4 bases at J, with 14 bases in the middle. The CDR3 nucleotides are TGTGCCTGGGGCGTTCATGCGGGCTATGGCTACACCTTC. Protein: CAWGVHAGYGYTF.

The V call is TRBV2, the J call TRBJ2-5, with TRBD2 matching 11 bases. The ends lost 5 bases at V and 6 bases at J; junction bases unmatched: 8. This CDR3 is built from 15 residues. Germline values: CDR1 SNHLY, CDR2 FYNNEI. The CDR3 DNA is TGTGCCAGCAGTTTAGCGGGAGGGGTTACGAAGACCCAGTACTTC. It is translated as CASSLAGGVTKTQYF.

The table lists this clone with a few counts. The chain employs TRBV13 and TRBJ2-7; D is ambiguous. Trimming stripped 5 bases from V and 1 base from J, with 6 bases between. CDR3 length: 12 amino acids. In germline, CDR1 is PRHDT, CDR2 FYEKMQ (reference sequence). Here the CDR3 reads CASSQRSYEQYF. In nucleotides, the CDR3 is TGTGCCAGCAGCCAACGGTCCTACGAGCAGTACTTC.